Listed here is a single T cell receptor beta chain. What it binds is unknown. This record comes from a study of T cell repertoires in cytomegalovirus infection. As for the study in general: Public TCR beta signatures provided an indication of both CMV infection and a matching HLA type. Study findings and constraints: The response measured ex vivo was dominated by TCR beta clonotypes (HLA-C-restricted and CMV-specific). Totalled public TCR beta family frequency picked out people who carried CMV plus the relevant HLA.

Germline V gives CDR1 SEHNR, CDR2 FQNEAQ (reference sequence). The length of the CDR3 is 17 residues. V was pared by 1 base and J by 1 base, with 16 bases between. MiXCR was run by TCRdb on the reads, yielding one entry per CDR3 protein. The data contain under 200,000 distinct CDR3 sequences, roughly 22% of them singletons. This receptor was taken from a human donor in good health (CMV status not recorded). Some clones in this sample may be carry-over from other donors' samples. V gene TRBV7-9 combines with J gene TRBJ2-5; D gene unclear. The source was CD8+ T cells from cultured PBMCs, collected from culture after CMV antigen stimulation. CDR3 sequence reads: CASSLVGQGLGQETQYF. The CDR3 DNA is TGTGCCAGCAGCTTAGTCGGCCAAGGGTTGGGCCAAGAGACCCAGTACTTC.